A single sample gave rise to the 27 T cell receptor beta chains below, sequenced in a study of T cells in Graves' hyperthyroidism and ophthalmopathy. TCR beta CDR3 region amplification was performed from RNA transcripts. First-round RT-PCR with HTBI primers amplified the TCR CDR3 region. TCRdb re-analysed the multiplex PCR reads in MiXCR, keeping a single row per CDR3 protein. The sample holds over 200,000 distinct CDR3 sequences, around 18% seen once. What was sequenced was blood. All receptors come from a man in his forties with Graves' hyperthyroidism.

This chain links TRBV27 with TRBJ2-7; the match to TRBD2 covers 9 bases. The CDR3 contains 15 residues. Germline V gene sequence: CDR1 MNHEY, CDR2 SMNVEV (reference sequence). Trimming took 5 bases from V and 3 from J; bases not matched to a gene: 8. The CDR3 DNA sequence: TGTGCCAGCAGTAACCGACTAGCGGCAAGCTACGAGCAGTACTTC. Its translation is CASSNRLAASYEQYF.

The chain couples TRBV7-2 to TRBJ2-5; maybe TRBD1 (6 bases). The germline gives CDR1 SGHTA, CDR2 FQGNSA. Deletions cut 0 bases from V and 5 bases from J, with 13 bases between. CDR3 length: 15 amino acids. The CDR3 reads CASSLAGAGYETQYF. The CDR3 region has the DNA TGTGCCAGCAGCTTAGCGGGGGCAGGCTATGAGACCCAGTACTTC.

This clonotype was observed many times. The V call is TRBV3-1, the J call TRBJ2-1; TRBD2 matches at 12 bases. Germline V CDR1 and CDR2: LGHDT, YNNKEL (reference sequence). The CDR3 has 17 residues. Trimming removed 6 bases from V and 3 bases from J; junction bases left unmatched: 9. CDR3 amino acids: CASSLISSGGGYNEQFF. CDR3 bases: TGTGCCAGCAGTCTTATTTCTAGCGGGGGGGGCTACAATGAGCAGTTCTTC.

This clonotype was seen a single time. The chain recombines TRBV19 with TRBJ2-2; TRBD1 agrees at 10 bases. Losses at the gene ends were 6 bases for V and 6 bases for J; bases not matched to a gene: 19. CDR1 is LNHDA, CDR2 SQIVND, per germline (reference sequence). This CDR3 has 19 residues. This CDR3 reads CASRPGTGVTQVRAGELFF. For the CDR3, the DNA is TGTGCCAGTAGGCCCGGGACAGGGGTTACCCAAGTTAGGGCCGGGGAGCTGTTTTTT.

This clonotype was counted a single time. The DNA is left out, because the CDR3 cannot be placed on it with certainty; the CDR3 is given as TCRdb lists it. The V and J genes are TRBV7-9 and TRBJ2-5; the D call of TRBD1 is as the table states it, not checked on the DNA. Germline lookup yields CDR1 SEHNR and CDR2 FQNEAQ (reference sequence). A total of 21 residues make up the CDR3, ends included. CDR3 sequence reads: CASSFYICSARGQGAQETQYF.

The chain is built from TRBV20-1 and TRBJ2-1, with D unresolved. The length of the CDR3 is 14 residues. CDR1 DFQATT and CDR2 SNEGSKA come from the germline V gene (reference sequence). V was pared by 6 bases and J by 0 bases, with 12 bases between. The CDR3 protein is CSAPNPGSYNEQFF. CDR3 nucleotides: TGCAGTGCCCCTAACCCAGGCTCCTACAATGAGCAGTTCTTC.

The table lists this clonotype with many counts. The V call is TRBV7-2, the J call TRBJ1-5; D gene uncertain. Germline CDR1 and CDR2: SGHTA and FQGNSA. The CDR3 sequence is 16 residues long. V lost 1 base to trimming and J lost 3 bases, with 13 bases between them. The chain's CDR3 is CASSLGLSLPNQPQHF. For the CDR3, the DNA is TGTGCCAGCAGCTTAGGGCTGTCTCTACCCAATCAGCCCCAGCATTTT.

This clonotype was seen repeatedly, ten times or more. The V gene is TRBV6-6, the J gene TRBJ1-2; D may be TRBD1 (5 bases). The CDR3 is made up of 16 amino acids. The germline CDR1 and CDR2 sequences are MNHNY and SVGAGI (reference sequence). V was pared by 2 bases and J by 7 bases, with 20 bases between. As DNA, the CDR3 is TGTGCCAGCAGTTACAGCCTAGAGGGGACCCGCCTTGGCTACACCTTC. Residues: CASSYSLEGTRLGYTF.

This clonotype was recorded at least ten times. J is TRBJ2-7 and V is TRBV3-1; 8 bases are shared with TRBD2. There are 15 residues in the CDR3. Losses at the gene ends were 5 bases for V and 4 bases for J; bases not matched to a gene: 10. Germline V lookup: CDR1 LGHDT, CDR2 YNNKEL (reference sequence). CDR3 coding DNA: TGTGCCAGCAGCGGCGGTAGGACTAGCCTATACGAGCAGTACTTC. Its protein product is CASSGGRTSLYEQYF.

This clonotype has a handful of counts. This sequence joins TRBV7-9 and TRBJ2-1, with 7 bases matching TRBD1. Germline trimming cut 5 bases from V and 0 bases from J; bases unmatched to any gene: 4. Germline lookup yields CDR1 SEHNR and CDR2 FQNEAQ (reference sequence). This CDR3 comprises 15 residues. In nucleotides, the CDR3 is TGTGCCAGCAGCACACAGGGGCGCTCCTACAATGAGCAGTTCTTC. Protein: CASSTQGRSYNEQFF.

This clonotype was observed a handful of times. The chain joins TRBV6-2 or TRBV6-3 to TRBJ2-7, with 7 bases matching TRBD2. Germline V gene lookup returns CDR1 MNHEY and CDR2 SVGEGT. Germline trimming cut 7 bases from V and 4 bases from J; bases unmatched to any gene: 19. The CDR3 is 17 residues long. The CDR3 coding sequence is TGTGCCAGCACCGACGGGTTGAGCGGGGTAGAAGGGTACGAGCAGTACTTC. Protein: CASTDGLSGVEGYEQYF.

This clonotype occurred a few times. The chain links TRBV20-1 to TRBJ2-5, with D perhaps assigned TRBD1 or TRBD2 (6 bases each). The CDR3 is made up of 15 amino acids. Trimming took 6 bases from V and 1 from J, leaving 18 bases between them. Per the germline V gene, CDR1 is DFQATT and CDR2 is SNEGSKA (reference sequence). The CDR3: CSAHPGRGLQETQYF. In DNA form, the CDR3 reads TGCAGTGCCCATCCGGGCAGGGGACTCCAAGAGACCCAGTACTTC.

The chain is built from TRBV20-1 and TRBJ2-7; 7 positions match TRBD2. Unmatched junction bases numbered 11, after V lost 5 bases and J lost 1 base. The CDR3 is 15 amino acids. Germline V gives CDR1 DFQATT, CDR2 SNEGSKA (reference sequence). CDR3 loop: CSAEGREQMSYEQYF. CDR3 coding DNA: TGCAGTGCTGAGGGGCGGGAGCAGATGTCCTACGAGCAGTACTTC.

This clonotype was seen ten or more times. J is TRBJ2-7 and V is TRBV6-2 or TRBV6-3; D unclear. V was trimmed by 10 bases and J by 4 bases, leaving 17 bases between them. The CDR3 sequence is 13 residues long. The germline V gene encodes CDR1 MNHEY and CDR2 SVGEGT. The CDR3 reads CATSTTNPYEQYF. The DNA for the CDR3 is TGTGCCACGTCGACCACGAACCCTTACGAGCAGTACTTC.

This clonotype was seen a few times. V is TRBV14 and J is TRBJ1-2; the D gene is possibly TRBD1 (5 bases). V was cut by 4 bases and J by 1 base, with 10 bases left in between. Germline V gives CDR1 SGHDN, CDR2 FVKESK. The CDR3 totals 14 residues. CDR3 residues: CASSPGRNNYGYTF. The CDR3 nucleotides are TGTGCCAGCAGCCCGGGACGGAATAACTATGGCTACACCTTC.

The J gene is TRBJ2-3, the V gene TRBV28; D unresolved. The V end was cut by 2 bases, the J end by 9 bases, with 12 bases between. This CDR3 comprises 13 residues. Germline V gene sequence: CDR1 MDHEN, CDR2 SYDVKM. The CDR3 DNA sequence: TGTGCCAGCAGTTTAAACGGGTTTTCGACGCAGTATTTT. Translated, it gives CASSLNGFSTQYF.

This clonotype was picked up a small number of times. For the CDR3, the DNA is TGTGCCTGGAGCCTCAGGGGCAATCAGCCCCAGCATTTT. Protein sequence: CAWSLRGNQPQHF. This chain uses TRBV30 with TRBJ1-5; D is possibly TRBD1 (5 bases). Germline lookup yields CDR1 GTSNPN and CDR2 SVGIG (reference sequence). Trimming cost V 3 bases and J 2 bases, with 8 bases left between them. This CDR3 is 13 amino acids long.

This clonotype was found many times. The CDR3 DNA reads as TGTGCCAGCAGCTCCCGGTCCTACGAGCAGTACTTC. It is translated as CASSSRSYEQYF. The chain employs TRBV11-2 and TRBJ2-7; no clear D gene. Trimming left V 4 bases short and J 1 base short, with 5 bases between. This CDR3 contains 12 residues. CDR1 is SGHAT and CDR2 is FQNNGV in the germline V gene.

This clonotype came up many times. The chain employs TRBV2 and TRBJ1-5, with TRBD1 as a possible D gene (5 bases). Trimming shortened V by 4 bases and J by 1 base, and 8 bases separated the two germline ends. There are 14 residues in the CDR3. Germline loops: CDR1 SNHLY, CDR2 FYNNEI. The CDR3 sequence is CASSVKGSNQPQHF. The CDR3 DNA reads TGTGCCAGCAGTGTAAAGGGGAGCAATCAGCCCCAGCATTTT.

In its sample, this clonotype was seen many times. The chain has TRBV7-9 and TRBJ2-3; 9 bases line up with TRBD2. Germline V gives CDR1 SEHNR, CDR2 FQNEAQ (reference sequence). V was pared by 6 bases and J by 5 bases, with 15 bases of the junction left unmatched. This CDR3 is built from 17 residues. This CDR3 reads CASRRLVGGGAGDTQYF. CDR3 nucleotide sequence: TGTGCCAGCAGAAGACTAGTTGGCGGGGGGGCTGGAGATACGCAGTATTTT.

There are a few counts of this clonotype. The rearrangement links TRBV5-1 to TRBJ2-1; D unresolved. The CDR3 covers 12 residues. The V and J ends lost 2 bases and 13 bases respectively, with 13 bases between them. CDR1 and CDR2 from the germline V gene are SGHRS and YFSETQ. In DNA, the CDR3 is TGCGCCAGCAGCTTTTTAAGGGAAGGTCAGTTCTTC. Residues: CASSFLREGQFF.

This clonotype has ten or more counts. The chain links TRBV4-3 to TRBJ2-7; D is unclear. V was shortened by 2 bases and J by 5 bases, with 13 bases between the two germline ends. Germline V CDR1 and CDR2: LGHNA, YSLEER. CDR3 length: 14 residues. The CDR3, as DNA: TGCGCCAGCAGCCAATCCCCGCGAGGTGACGAGCAGTACTTC. Amino acid sequence: CASSQSPRGDEQYF.

This clonotype has only a few counts. The chain recombines TRBV10-3 with TRBJ2-1; D assignment may be TRBD1 or TRBD2 (5 bases each). The V end lost 8 bases, the J end lost 3 bases, and 8 bases lay between the germline ends. The CDR3 length is 12 residues. Per germline, CDR1 ENHRY and CDR2 SYGVKD. The CDR3 loop is CAIRGNYNEQFF. The CDR3 DNA is TGTGCCATCCGGGGCAACTACAATGAGCAGTTCTTC.

V and J are TRBV30 and TRBJ2-1, with D possibly being TRBD1 or TRBD2 (5 bases each). The germline V gene encodes CDR1 GTSNPN and CDR2 SVGIG (reference sequence). There are 14 residues in the CDR3. V was cut by 2 bases and J by 2 bases, with 10 bases left in between. The CDR3 DNA reads as TGTGCCTGGAGTACAGGAGGACCCTACAATGAGCAGTTCTTC. This translates into CAWSTGGPYNEQFF.

This chain joins TRBV6-5 and TRBJ2-3, with TRBD2 identical over 10 bases. CDR1 is MNHEY and CDR2 is SVGAGI in the germline V gene. V shed 4 bases, J shed 4 bases, and the junction held 17 bases outside the gene matches. This CDR3 has 19 residues. The CDR3 DNA is TGTGCCAGCAGTTTCCCAAAACTAACTAGCGGGACCAGTCCAGATACGCAGTATTTT. Protein sequence: CASSFPKLTSGTSPDTQYF.

A remark on this clonotype: A much larger clone lies a single base off, so this may be a read error. This chain joins TRBV29-1 and TRBJ1-1; D ambiguous. The CDR3 is made up of 12 amino acids. CDR1 SQVTM and CDR2 ANQGSEA come from the germline V gene. Trimming took off 4 bases at V and 6 bases at J, with 12 bases between the two ends. Here the CDR3 reads CSVVEGPAEAFF. The CDR3 DNA follows: TGCAGCGTTGTAGAGGGTCCAGCTGAAGCTTTCTTT.

With respect to this clonotype: Being one base from a much bigger clone, this may be a read error. The chain employs TRBV3-1 and TRBJ1-5, with a possible D match to TRBD1 (5 bases). Germline loops: CDR1 LGHDT, CDR2 YNNKEL (reference sequence). CDR3 length: 14 residues. V lost 1 base to trimming and J lost 5 bases, with 9 bases between them. Written as DNA, the CDR3 is TGTGCCAGCAGCCAAGGAAGGGGTGATCAGCCCCAGCATTTT. It yields the protein CASSQGRGDQPQHF.